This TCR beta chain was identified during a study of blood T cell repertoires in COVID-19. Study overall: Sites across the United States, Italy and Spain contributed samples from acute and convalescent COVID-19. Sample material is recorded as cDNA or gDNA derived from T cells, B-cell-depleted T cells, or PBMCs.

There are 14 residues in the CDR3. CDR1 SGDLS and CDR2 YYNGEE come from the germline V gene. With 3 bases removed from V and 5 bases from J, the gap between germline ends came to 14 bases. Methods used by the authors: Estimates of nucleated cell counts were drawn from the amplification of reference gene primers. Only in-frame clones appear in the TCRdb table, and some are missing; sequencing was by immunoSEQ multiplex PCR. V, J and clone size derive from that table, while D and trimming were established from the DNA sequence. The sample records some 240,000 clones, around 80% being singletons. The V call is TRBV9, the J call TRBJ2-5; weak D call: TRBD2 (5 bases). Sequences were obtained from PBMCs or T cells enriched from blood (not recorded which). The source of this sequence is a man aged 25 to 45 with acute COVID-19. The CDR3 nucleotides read TGTGCCAGCAGCGCCCGCCAGGAGCGGGAGACCCAGTACTTC. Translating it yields CASSARQERETQYF.